This T cell receptor (beta chain) was sequenced in a study of blood T cell repertoires in COVID-19. Across the whole study: Specimens from acute and convalescent COVID-19 originated in the United States, Italy and Spain.

TCRdb's table, derived via immunoSEQ multiplex PCR, lists solely in-frame clones and lacks some. The repertoire holds approximately 180,000 clones, roughly 85% seen once, with 20% to 25% in the top ten. The sample holds one count of this clone. Germline CDR1 and CDR2: SGHRS and YFSETQ. The CDR3 extends over 14 amino acids. Trimming shortened V by 7 bases and J by 0 bases, and 8 bases separated the two germline ends. The genes are TRBV5-1 and TRBJ2-6; D gene ambiguous. Sequencing was done on a sample of peripheral blood. The sequence was obtained from a man in his sixties with active or convalescent COVID-19. The CDR3 DNA reads as TGCGCCAGCGAGGTTGGCTCTGGGGCCAACGTCCTGACTTTC. This encodes CASEVGSGANVLTF.